This TCR beta chain is from a study of immune evolution from preneoplasia to lung adenocarcinoma. At the level of the study: HLA loss of heterozygosity: about 7% AIS, about 15% MIA, about 31% ADC, none AAH. Study-wide results and limits: Highest clonality occurred in KRAS-mutant, not EGFR-mutant or double wild-type, nodules. Normal lung had highest clonality; later lesions appeared denser, more diverse.

As for this clone: Its specificity is unknown.

Profiling relied on immunoSEQ multiplex PCR, and the TCRdb table lists in-frame clones only, not all of them. The sample carries over 6,000 clones, under 85% recorded once. Trimming cost V 0 bases and J 4 bases, with 7 bases left between them. CDR3 length equals 14 residues. CDR1 is LGHNA, CDR2 YNFKEQ, per germline. Input material: FFPE minimally invasive lung adenocarcinoma tissue. The chain joins TRBV4-2 to TRBJ1-5; D is ambiguous. The clonotype comes from an older person with lung adenocarcinoma. CDR3: CASSQDHTNQPQHF. The CDR3 DNA reads TGTGCCAGCAGCCAAGATCACACAAATCAGCCCCAGCATTTT.